The clone carrying this T cell receptor (beta chain) was detected many times. As for time point: patch test 2, 6 weeks after DPC sensitization. Treatment denoted: therapeutic diphenylcyclopropenone sensitization with weekly scalp DPC. Per germline, CDR1 SNHLY and CDR2 FYNNEI. The CDR3 covers 14 residues. The V gene lost 3 bases and the J gene lost 6 bases, with 13 bases spanning the gap. In the source study's methods: The number of TCRs in each sample had a median of about 95,000 and spanned about 23,224 to 690,600. MiXCR was run by TCRdb on the RACE reads, yielding one entry per CDR3 protein. The authors' filters were not applied to this entry. The sample has about 140,000 distinct CDR3 sequences; approximately 10% are singletons. This specimen comes from a study of human T cells and chemical hapten exposure. Study-level background: Epicutaneous patch tests delivered 0.01% DPC to the upper back, with evaluation at 6 days.

Material: whole blood, obtained in connection with sensitization to the hapten diphenylcyclopropenone (DPC). The receptor was isolated from a woman aged 45-65 years with alopecia areata. Some clones in this sample may be carry-over from other donors' samples. The V call is TRBV2, the J call TRBJ2-3, with D perhaps given as TRBD1 or TRBD2 (6 bases each). The CDR3 is CASSDVGGWDTQYF. The CDR3 DNA sequence: TGTGCCAGCAGTGACGTGGGGGGCTGGGATACGCAGTATTTT.